This passage covers 10 T cell receptor beta chains from one sample sequenced in a study of shared clonotypes between healthy human individuals. Only in-frame clones appear in the TCRdb table, and some are missing; sequencing was by immunoSEQ multiplex PCR. The table lists 2 million to 2.5 million clones, approximately 93% of them singletons, with 0.35% to 0.5% in the top ten. Sequencing was performed on naive CD4+ T cells from PBMCs. Subset in this sample: CD45RA+ positively selected. All receptors derive from a young man in good health. Some clones in this sample may be carry-over from other donors' samples.

The chain recombines TRBV7-2 with TRBJ1-2; 7 bases are a match to TRBD1. CDR3 length: 18 amino acids. V lost 5 bases, J lost 7 bases, and 22 bases stayed unmatched. In germline, CDR1 is SGHTA, CDR2 FQGNSA. The CDR3 DNA follows: TGTGCCAGCAGCCTCATGGGGGGGACAGCAATTGGGAGGGCTGGCTACACCTTC. Translation: CASSLMGGTAIGRAGYTF.

This sequence joins TRBV2 and TRBJ2-7; 8 bases match TRBD2. With V trimmed by 5 bases and J by 5 bases, 5 bases remained unmatched. Germline-derived CDR1 and CDR2 are SNHLY and FYNNEI. The CDR3 sequence is 13 residues long. The CDR3 region is CASSPRGGHEQYF. CDR3 DNA: TGTGCCAGCAGTCCCCGGGGGGGCCACGAGCAGTACTTC. The full variable domain, completed using reference TRBV2 and TRBJ2-7, is EPEVTQTPSHQVTQMGQEVILRCVPISNHLYFYWYRQILGQKVEFLVSFYNNEISEKSEIFDDQFSVERPDGSNFTLKIRSTKLEDSAMYFCASSPRGGHEQYFGPGTRLTVT.

V gene TRBV10-3 combines with J gene TRBJ1-4, with D possibly being TRBD1 (5 bases). This CDR3 comprises 14 residues. Germline V gene lookup returns CDR1 ENHRY and CDR2 SYGVKD. Trimming removed 2 bases at V and 8 bases at J, with 12 bases between. The CDR3, as DNA: TGTGCCATCAGTGAGGGGGGAGGAGAAGAAAAACTGTTTTTT. Its protein is CAISEGGGEEKLFF.

This clone was found once. This rearrangement joins TRBV29-1 to TRBJ2-1; D gene unclear. Germline V gives CDR1 SQVTM, CDR2 ANQGSEA. V shed 4 bases and J shed 0 bases, with 10 bases lying between them. The CDR3 has 14 amino acids. The CDR3 nucleotides are TGCAGCGTTGTTGGCGCGAGCTCCTACAATGAGCAGTTCTTC. This gives the protein CSVVGASSYNEQFF.

The chain combines TRBV4-2 with TRBJ2-1; D remains unclear. This CDR3 region has 14 residues. V lost 0 bases and J lost 2, with 5 bases in between. The germline V gene has CDR1 LGHNA and CDR2 YNFKEQ. CDR3 sequence (DNA): TGTGCCAGCAGCCAAGAGCAGCCCTACAATGAGCAGTTCTTC. This codes for CASSQEQPYNEQFF.

The chain uses TRBV19 and TRBJ2-1; D perhaps matches TRBD2 (6 bases). V shed 7 bases and J shed 0 bases, with 16 bases lying between them. The CDR3 is 16 amino acids. The germline gives CDR1 LNHDA, CDR2 SQIVND (reference sequence). As DNA, the CDR3 is TGTGCCAGTACGGTCGCCGGGAGCGGCTCCTACAATGAGCAGTTCTTC. The encoded protein is CASTVAGSGSYNEQFF.

The rearrangement links TRBV4-1 to TRBJ2-7, with TRBD1 matching 7 bases. The CDR3 consists of 15 residues. The germline V gene encodes CDR1 MGHRA and CDR2 YSYEKL. The ends lost 2 bases at V and 3 bases at J; junction bases unmatched: 7. The CDR3 nucleotides read TGCGCCAGCAGCCAAACGGACAGGCTCAACTACGAGCAGTACTTC. As protein: CASSQTDRLNYEQYF.

A word on this clone: The germline gene is not matched at one end of the junction; a read error may be the cause. The rearrangement joins TRBV5-1 to TRBJ2-7; TRBD1 might be the D (5 bases). Germline V lookup: CDR1 SGHRS, CDR2 YFSETQ. This CDR3 has 12 amino acids. CDR3 in DNA: TGCGCCAGCAGCGCCGCAGGGTACGGGCAGTACTTC. It encodes CASSAAGYGQYF.

The V and J genes are TRBV7-9 and TRBJ2-1; unclear D gene. Trimming took 2 bases from V and 0 from J, leaving 11 bases between them. This CDR3 contains 16 residues. Germline CDR1 reads SEHNR; CDR2 reads FQNEAQ (reference sequence). The CDR3 DNA sequence: TGTGCCAGCAGCTTATCCGGCGCGAGCTCCTACAATGAGCAGTTCTTC. Translation: CASSLSGASSYNEQFF.

V is TRBV6-5 and J is TRBJ1-1; D is undetermined. There are 14 residues in the CDR3. V gave up 6 bases and J gave up 0 bases, with 11 bases separating them. Germline values: CDR1 MNHEY, CDR2 SVGAGI. The CDR3 region is CASSPVQLNTEAFF. Here the CDR3 DNA reads TGTGCCAGCAGCCCAGTTCAACTGAACACTGAAGCTTTCTTT.